Sequencing of this T cell receptor (beta chain) was carried out in a study of blood T cell repertoires in COVID-19. Study-wide background: The study drew acute and convalescent COVID-19 samples from the United States, Italy and Spain. PBMCs, B-cell-depleted T cells, or T cells were the source of the cDNA or gDNA that made up the material.

Original processing notes: Amplification of reference gene primers provided the estimated nucleated cell counts. TCRdb's table, derived via immunoSEQ multiplex PCR, lists solely in-frame clones and lacks some. Clone size and V and J calls were adopted from that table, with D and trimming inferred from the DNA. The data show about 240,000 clones, roughly 83% seen once. The CDR3 has 15 amino acids. From germline, CDR1 is GTSNPN and CDR2 SVGIG (reference sequence). V gave up 2 bases and J gave up 1 base, with 13 bases separating them. The V and J genes are TRBV30 and TRBJ2-3, with D perhaps matching TRBD2 (6 bases). The sequenced material came from peripheral blood. This sequence originates from a woman aged 80 or older with acute or convalescent COVID-19. DNA for the CDR3: TGTGCCTGGAGTCCACGGGGGTGGGGCACAGATACGCAGTATTTT. It specifies CAWSPRGWGTDTQYF. The complete variable domain, with remaining parts taken from reference TRBV30 and TRBJ2-3, reads SQTIHQWPATLVQPVGSPLSLECTVEGTSNPNLYWYRQAAGRGLQLLFYSVGIGQISSEVPQNLSASRPQDRQFILSSKKLLLSDSGFYLCAWSPRGWGTDTQYFGPGTRLTVL.